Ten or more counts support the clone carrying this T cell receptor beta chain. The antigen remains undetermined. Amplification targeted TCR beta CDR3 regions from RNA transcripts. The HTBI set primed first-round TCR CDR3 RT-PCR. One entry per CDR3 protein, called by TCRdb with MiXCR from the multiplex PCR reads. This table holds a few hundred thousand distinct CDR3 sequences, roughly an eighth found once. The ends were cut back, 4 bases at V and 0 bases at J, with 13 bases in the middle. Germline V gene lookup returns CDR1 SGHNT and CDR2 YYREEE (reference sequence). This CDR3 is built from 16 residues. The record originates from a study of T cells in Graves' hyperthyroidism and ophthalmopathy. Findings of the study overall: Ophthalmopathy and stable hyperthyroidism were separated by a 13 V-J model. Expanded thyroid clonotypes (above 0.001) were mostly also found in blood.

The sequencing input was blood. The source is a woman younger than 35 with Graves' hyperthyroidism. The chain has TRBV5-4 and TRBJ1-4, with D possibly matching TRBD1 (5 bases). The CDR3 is CASSRRDATTNEKLFF. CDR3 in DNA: TGTGCCAGCAGCCGGAGGGACGCAACAACTAATGAAAAACTGTTTTTT.